The present TCR beta chain was sequenced within a study of CD8+CD57+ T cells in acquired aplastic anemia. Findings and limits, study-wide: Controls and patients did not differ significantly in CD8+ Simpson's diversity.

This clonotype appeared many times. What it binds is not known. J lost 7 bases, V lost 6 bases, and 8 bases had no gene match. This CDR3 is built from 14 residues. The use of genomic DNA as template underpinned the TCR beta VDJ and CDR3 profiling. TCRdb reanalysed the reads using MiXCR and keeps one entry per CDR3 protein. The sample has 150,000 to 200,000 distinct CDR3 sequences; approximately 48% are singletons. Patients who underwent sequencing had shown CD8+CD57+ cell expansion by flow cytometry. The chain carries TRBV12-3 or TRBV12-4 and TRBJ1-2; 10 bases are a match to TRBD1. The sample comprised sorted CD4+, CD8+, or CD8+CD57+ T cells (not recorded which) from PBMCs. The source is a human donor with aplastic anemia. The CDR3 loop reads CASSLGTGVGGYTF. CDR3 nucleotide sequence: TGTGCCAGCAGCCTAGGGACAGGGGTAGGTGGCTACACCTTC.